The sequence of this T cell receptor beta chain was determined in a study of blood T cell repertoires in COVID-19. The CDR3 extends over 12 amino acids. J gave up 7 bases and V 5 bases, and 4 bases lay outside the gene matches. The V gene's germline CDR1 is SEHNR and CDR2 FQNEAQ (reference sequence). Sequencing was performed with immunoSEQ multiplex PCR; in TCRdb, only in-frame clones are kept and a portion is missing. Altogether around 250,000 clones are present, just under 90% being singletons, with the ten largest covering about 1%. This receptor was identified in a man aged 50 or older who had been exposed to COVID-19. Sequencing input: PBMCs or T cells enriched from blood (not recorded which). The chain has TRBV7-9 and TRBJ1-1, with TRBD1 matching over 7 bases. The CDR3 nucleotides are TGTGCCAGCAGCGACCACAGGGGTGAAGCTTTCTTT. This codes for CASSDHRGEAFF. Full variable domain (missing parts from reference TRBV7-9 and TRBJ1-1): DTGVSQNPRHKITKRGQNVTFRCDPISEHNRLYWYRQTLGQGPEFLTYFQNEAQLEKSRLLSDRFSAERPKGSFSTLEIQRTEQGDSAMYLCASSDHRGEAFFGQGTRLTVV.